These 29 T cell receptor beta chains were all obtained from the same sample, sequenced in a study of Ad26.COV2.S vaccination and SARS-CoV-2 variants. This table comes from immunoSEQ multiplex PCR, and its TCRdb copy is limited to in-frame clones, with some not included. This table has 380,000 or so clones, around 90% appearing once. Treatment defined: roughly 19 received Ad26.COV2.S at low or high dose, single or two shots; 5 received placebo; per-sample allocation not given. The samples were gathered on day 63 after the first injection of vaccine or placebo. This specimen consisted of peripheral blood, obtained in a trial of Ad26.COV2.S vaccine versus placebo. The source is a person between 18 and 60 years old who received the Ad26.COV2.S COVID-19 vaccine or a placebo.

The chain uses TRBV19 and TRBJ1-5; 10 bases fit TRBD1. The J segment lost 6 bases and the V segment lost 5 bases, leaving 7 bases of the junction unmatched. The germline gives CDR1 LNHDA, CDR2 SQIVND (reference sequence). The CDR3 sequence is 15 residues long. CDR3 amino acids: CASSPGTGAGQPQHF. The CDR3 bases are TGTGCCAGTAGTCCTGGGACAGGGGCCGGTCAGCCCCAGCATTTT.

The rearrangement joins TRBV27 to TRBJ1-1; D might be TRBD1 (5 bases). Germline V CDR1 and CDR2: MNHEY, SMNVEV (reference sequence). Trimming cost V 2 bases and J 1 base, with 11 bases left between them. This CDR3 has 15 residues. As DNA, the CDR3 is TGTGCCAGCAGTTTAGGAGGGGTCCCGAACACTGAAGCTTTCTTT. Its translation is CASSLGGVPNTEAFF.

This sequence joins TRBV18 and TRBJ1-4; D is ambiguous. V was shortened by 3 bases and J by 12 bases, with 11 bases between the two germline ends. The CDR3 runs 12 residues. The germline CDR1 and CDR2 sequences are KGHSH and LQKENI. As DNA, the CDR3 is TGTGCCAGCTCACCCCAACGGACGGAACTGTTTTTT. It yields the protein CASSPQRTELFF. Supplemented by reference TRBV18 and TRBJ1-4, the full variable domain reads NAGVMQNPRHLVRRRGQEARLRCSPMKGHSHVYWYRQLPEEGLKFMVYLQKENIIDESGMPKERFSAEFPKEGPSILRIQQVVRGDSAAYFCASSPQRTELFFGSGTQLSVL.

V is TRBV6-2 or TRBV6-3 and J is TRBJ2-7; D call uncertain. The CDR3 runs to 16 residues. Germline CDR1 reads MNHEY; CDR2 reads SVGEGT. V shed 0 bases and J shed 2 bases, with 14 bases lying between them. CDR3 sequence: CASSYSQHASPYEQYF. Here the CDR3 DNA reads TGTGCCAGCAGTTACTCCCAGCACGCTTCTCCCTACGAGCAGTACTTC.

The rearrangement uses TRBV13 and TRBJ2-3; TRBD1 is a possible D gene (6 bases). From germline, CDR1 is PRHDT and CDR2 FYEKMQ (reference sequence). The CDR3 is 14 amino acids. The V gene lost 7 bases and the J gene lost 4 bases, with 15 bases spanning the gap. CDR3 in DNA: TGTGCCAGCACCCACCGTCCAGGGGCAGATACGCAGTATTTT. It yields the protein CASTHRPGADTQYF.

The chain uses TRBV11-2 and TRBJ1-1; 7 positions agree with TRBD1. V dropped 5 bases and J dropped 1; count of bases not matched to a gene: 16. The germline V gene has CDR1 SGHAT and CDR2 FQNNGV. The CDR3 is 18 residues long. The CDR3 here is CASSLTTLLTGSNTEAFF. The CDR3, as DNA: TGTGCCAGCAGCCTAACTACACTACTGACAGGGTCGAACACTGAAGCTTTCTTT.

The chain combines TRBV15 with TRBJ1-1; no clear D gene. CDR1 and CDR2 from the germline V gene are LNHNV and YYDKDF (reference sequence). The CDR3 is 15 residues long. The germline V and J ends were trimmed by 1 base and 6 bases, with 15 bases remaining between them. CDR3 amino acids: CATSRGVGFLAEAFF. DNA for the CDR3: TGTGCCACCAGCAGAGGGGTCGGGTTTCTCGCTGAAGCTTTCTTT.

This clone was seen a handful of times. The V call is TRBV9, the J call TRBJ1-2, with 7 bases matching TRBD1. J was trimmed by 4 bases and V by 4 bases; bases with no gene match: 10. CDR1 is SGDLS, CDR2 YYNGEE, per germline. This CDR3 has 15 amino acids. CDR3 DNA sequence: TGTGCCAGCAGCTTGGGCGCCGGGACAGTCTATGGCTACACCTTC. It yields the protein CASSLGAGTVYGYTF.

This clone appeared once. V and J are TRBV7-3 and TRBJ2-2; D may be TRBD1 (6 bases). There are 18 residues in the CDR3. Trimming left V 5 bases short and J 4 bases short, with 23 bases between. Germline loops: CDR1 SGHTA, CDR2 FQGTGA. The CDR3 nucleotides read TGTGCCAGCAGCCCAAACCCCCGGGCAGGGGCGGTCACCGGGGAGCTGTTTTTT. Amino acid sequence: CASSPNPRAGAVTGELFF.

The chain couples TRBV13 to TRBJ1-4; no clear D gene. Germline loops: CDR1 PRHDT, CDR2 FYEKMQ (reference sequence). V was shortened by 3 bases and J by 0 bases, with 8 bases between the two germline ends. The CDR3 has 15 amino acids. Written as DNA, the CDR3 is TGTGCCAGCAGCTTTCGAACAGCAACTAATGAAAAACTGTTTTTT. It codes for CASSFRTATNEKLFF.

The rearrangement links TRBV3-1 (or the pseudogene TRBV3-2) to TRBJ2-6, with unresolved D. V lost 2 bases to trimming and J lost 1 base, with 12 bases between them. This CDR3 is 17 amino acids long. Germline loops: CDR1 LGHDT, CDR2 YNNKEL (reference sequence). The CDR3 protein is CASSQNRIPSGANVLTF. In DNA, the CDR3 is TGTGCCAGCAGCCAAAATAGAATACCGTCTGGGGCCAACGTCCTGACTTTC.

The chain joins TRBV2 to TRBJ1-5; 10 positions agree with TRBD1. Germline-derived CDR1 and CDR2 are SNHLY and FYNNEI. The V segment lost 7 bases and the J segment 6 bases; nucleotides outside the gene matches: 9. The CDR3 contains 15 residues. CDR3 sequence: CASTADRGLGQPQHF. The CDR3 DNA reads TGTGCCAGCACTGCCGACAGGGGGCTCGGTCAGCCCCAGCATTTT. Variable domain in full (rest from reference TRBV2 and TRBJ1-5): EPEVTQTPSHQVTQMGQEVILRCVPISNHLYFYWYRQILGQKVEFLVSFYNNEISEKSEIFDDQFSVERPDGSNFTLKIRSTKLEDSAMYFCASTADRGLGQPQHFGDGTRLSIL.

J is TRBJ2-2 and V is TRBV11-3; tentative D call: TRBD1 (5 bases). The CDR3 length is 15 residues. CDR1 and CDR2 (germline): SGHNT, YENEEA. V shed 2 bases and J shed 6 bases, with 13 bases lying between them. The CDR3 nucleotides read TGTGCCAGCAGCTTAAATACAGGCCCTCCCGGGGAGCTGTTTTTT. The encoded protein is CASSLNTGPPGELFF.

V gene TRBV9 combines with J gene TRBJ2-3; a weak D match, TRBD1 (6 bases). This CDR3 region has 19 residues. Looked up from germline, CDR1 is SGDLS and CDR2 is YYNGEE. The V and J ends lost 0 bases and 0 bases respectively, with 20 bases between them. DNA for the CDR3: TGTGCCAGCAGCGTAGTCCAGGGGACGGCCCATACTAGCACAGATACGCAGTATTTT. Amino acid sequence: CASSVVQGTAHTSTDTQYF.

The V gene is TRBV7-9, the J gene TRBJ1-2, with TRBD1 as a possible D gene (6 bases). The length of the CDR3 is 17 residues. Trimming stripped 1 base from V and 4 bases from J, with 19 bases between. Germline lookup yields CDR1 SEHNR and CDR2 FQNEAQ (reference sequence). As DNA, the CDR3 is TGTGCCAGCAGCTTAGAACAGCTTACTATGGGGGCCTATGGCTACACCTTC. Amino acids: CASSLEQLTMGAYGYTF.

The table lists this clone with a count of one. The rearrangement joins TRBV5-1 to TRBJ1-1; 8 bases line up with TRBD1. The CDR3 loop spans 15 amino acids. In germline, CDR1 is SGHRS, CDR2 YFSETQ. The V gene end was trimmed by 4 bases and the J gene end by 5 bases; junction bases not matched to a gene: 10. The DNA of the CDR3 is TGCGCCAGCAGCGCGCCCGACAGGGGTGGTACTGAAGCTTTCTTT. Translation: CASSAPDRGGTEAFF.

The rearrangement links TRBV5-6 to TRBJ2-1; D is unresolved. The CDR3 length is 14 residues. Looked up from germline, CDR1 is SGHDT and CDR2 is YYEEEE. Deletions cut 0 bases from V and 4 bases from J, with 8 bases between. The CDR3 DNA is TGTGCCAGCAGCTTGGCGGCGGCTTACAATGAGCAGTTCTTC. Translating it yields CASSLAAAYNEQFF.

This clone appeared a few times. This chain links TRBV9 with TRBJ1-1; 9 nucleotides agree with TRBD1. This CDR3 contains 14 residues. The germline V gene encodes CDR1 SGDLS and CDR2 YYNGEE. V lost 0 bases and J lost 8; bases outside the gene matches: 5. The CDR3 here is CASSVDWGQGEAFF. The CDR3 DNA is TGTGCCAGCAGCGTAGACTGGGGACAGGGCGAAGCTTTCTTT. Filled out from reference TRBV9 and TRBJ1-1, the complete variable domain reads DSGVTQTPKHLITATGQRVTLRCSPRSGDLSVYWYQQSLDQGLQFLIQYYNGEERAKGNILERFSAQQFPDLHSELNLSSLELGDSALYFCASSVDWGQGEAFFGQGTRLTVV.

The CDR3 DNA is TGTGCCAGCAGCCCGGACGCCTACGAGCAGTACTTC. This codes for CASSPDAYEQYF. V and J are TRBV7-2 and TRBJ2-7; D call uncertain. This CDR3 comprises 12 residues. CDR1 is SGHTA, CDR2 FQGNSA, per germline. V was cut by 5 bases and J by 2 bases, with 7 bases left in between.

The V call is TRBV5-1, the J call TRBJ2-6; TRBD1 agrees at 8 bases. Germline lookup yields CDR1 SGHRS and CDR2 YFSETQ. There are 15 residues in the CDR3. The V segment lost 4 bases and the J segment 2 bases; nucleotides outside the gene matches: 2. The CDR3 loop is CASSPQGAGANVLTF. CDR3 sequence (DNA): TGCGCCAGCAGCCCACAGGGGGCTGGGGCCAACGTCCTGACTTTC.

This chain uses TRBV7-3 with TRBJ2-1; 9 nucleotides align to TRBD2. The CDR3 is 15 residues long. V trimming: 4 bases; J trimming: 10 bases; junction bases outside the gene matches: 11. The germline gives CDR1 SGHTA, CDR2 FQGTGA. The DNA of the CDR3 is TGTGCCAGCAGCTATTGGACTAGCGCGTTCGAGGAGCAGTTCTTC. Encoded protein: CASSYWTSAFEEQFF.

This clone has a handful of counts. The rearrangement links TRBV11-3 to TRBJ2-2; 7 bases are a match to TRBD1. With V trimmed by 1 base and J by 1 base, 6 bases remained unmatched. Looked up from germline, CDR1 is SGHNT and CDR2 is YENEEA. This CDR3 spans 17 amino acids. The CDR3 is CASSLVYGQVNTGELFF. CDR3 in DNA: TGTGCCAGCAGCTTAGTCTATGGACAGGTGAACACCGGGGAGCTGTTTTTT.

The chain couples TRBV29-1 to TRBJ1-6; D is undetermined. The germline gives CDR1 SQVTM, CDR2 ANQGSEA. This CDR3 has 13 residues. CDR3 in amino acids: CGTRSSYNSPLHF. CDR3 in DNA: TGCGGAACCAGGAGCTCCTATAATTCACCCCTCCACTTT.

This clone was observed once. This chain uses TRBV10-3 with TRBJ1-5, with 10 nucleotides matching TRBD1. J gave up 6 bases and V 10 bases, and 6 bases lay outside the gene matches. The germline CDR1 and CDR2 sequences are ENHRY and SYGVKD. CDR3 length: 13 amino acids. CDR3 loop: CASGQGVGQPQHF. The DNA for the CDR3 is TGTGCCAGCGGACAGGGGGTGGGTCAGCCCCAGCATTTT.

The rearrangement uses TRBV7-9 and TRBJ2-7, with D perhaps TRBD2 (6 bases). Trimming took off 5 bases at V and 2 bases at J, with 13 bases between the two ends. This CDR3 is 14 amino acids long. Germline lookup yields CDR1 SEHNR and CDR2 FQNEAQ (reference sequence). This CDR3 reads CASSLPGLAYEQYF. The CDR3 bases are TGTGCCAGCAGCCTCCCGGGACTTGCCTACGAGCAGTACTTC.

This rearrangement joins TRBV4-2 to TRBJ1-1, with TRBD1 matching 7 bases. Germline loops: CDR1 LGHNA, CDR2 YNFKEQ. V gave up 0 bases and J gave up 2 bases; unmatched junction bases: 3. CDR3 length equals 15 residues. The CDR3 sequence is CASSQEDRINTEAFF. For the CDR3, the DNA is TGTGCCAGCAGCCAAGAGGACAGGATTAACACTGAAGCTTTCTTT.

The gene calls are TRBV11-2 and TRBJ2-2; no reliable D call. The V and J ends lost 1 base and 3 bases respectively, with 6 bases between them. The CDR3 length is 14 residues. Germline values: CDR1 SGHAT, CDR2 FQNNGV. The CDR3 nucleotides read TGTGCCAGCAGCTTAGCAGGATACACCGGGGAGCTGTTTTTT. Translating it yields CASSLAGYTGELFF.

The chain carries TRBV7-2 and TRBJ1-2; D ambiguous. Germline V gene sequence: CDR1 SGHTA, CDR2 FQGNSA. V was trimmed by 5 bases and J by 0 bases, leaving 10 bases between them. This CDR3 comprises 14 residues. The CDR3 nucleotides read TGTGCCAGCAGCACCCACAGAGCTAACTATGGCTACACCTTC. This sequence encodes CASSTHRANYGYTF. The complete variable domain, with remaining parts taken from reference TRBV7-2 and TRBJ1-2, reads GAGVSQSPSNKVTEKGKDVELRCDPISGHTALYWYRQSLGQGLEFLIYFQGNSAPDKSGLPSDRFSAERTGGSVSTLTIQRTQQEDSAVYLCASSTHRANYGYTFGSGTRLTVV.

The CDR3 sequence: CASSKVDRGTEAFF. The CDR3 nucleotides read TGTGCCAGCAGCAAAGTGGACCGGGGCACTGAAGCTTTCTTT. V usage is TRBV21-1 and J usage is TRBJ1-1. TRBV21-1 is shown as a pseudogene. CDR3 size: 14 residues.